One sample yielded the 4 T cell receptor beta chains listed below, sequenced in a study of shared clonotypes between healthy human individuals (dated by TCRdb to the early 2020s). Libraries were constructed by the immunoSEQ multiplex PCR assay. Entries here come from immuneACCESS through TCRdb and include only in-frame sequences with V and J called. Some clones fail to appear in such tables; in the studies checked, an unresolved V gene covers under half of the shortfall, and the cause of the remainder is unknown. Present in this sample are around 2.3 million clones, approximately 96% of which were seen just once. Clones ranked in the top ten supply roughly 0.13% of the sample. Sequencing input: naive CD4+ T cells sorted from blood. The cell subset or site label on this specimen signifies: CD45RA+ positively selected. These receptors were collected from a man between 18 and 29 years old in good health.

The chain combines TRBV10-3 with TRBJ1-1; D is undetermined. The CDR3 loop spans 13 amino acids. V was clipped by 2 bases and J by 2 bases, with 6 bases between them. Germline V CDR1 and CDR2: ENHRY, SYGVKD. The CDR3 loop reads CAISEPSNTEAFF. DNA for the CDR3: TGTGCCATCAGTGAGCCATCTAACACTGAAGCTTTCTTT.

V and J are TRBV6-6 and TRBJ2-1; 8 positions agree with TRBD2. This CDR3 is 15 amino acids long. CDR1 is MNHNY, CDR2 SVGAGI, per germline (reference sequence). The V gene end was trimmed by 5 bases and the J gene end by 2 bases; junction bases not matched to a gene: 5. The CDR3 nucleotides are TGTGCCAGCAGTATTAGCGGGGTACCCTACAATGAGCAGTTCTTC. Its protein is CASSISGVPYNEQFF.

This clone is a singleton in its sample. The chain couples TRBV11-2 to TRBJ1-2; possible D gene TRBD1, 5 bases. The CDR3 runs 14 residues. From germline, CDR1 is SGHAT and CDR2 FQNNGV. Trimming pared 4 bases from V and 2 bases from J, leaving 11 bases between. CDR3 protein: CASSSGRWNYGYTF. CDR3 nucleotide sequence: TGTGCCAGCAGCTCGGGGCGCTGGAACTATGGCTACACCTTC.

The chain is built from TRBV5-6 and TRBJ1-1; 7 nucleotides agree with TRBD1. There are 15 residues in the CDR3. Germline CDR1 and CDR2: SGHDT and YYEEEE. The ends lost 4 bases at V and 2 bases at J; junction bases unmatched: 8. CDR3 in amino acids: CASSPRTGSNTEAFF. The CDR3 DNA is TGTGCCAGCAGCCCCCGGACAGGTAGTAACACTGAAGCTTTCTTT.